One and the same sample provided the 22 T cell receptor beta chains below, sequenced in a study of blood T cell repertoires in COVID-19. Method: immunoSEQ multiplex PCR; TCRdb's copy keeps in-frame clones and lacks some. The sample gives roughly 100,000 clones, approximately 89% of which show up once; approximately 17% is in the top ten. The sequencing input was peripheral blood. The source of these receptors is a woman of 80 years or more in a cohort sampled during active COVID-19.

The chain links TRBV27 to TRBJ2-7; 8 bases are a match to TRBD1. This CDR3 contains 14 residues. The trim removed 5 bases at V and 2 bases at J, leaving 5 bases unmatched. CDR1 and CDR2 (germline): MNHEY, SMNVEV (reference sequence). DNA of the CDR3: TGTGCCAGCAGTATGACAGGGGCTACCTACGAGCAGTACTTC. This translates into CASSMTGATYEQYF.

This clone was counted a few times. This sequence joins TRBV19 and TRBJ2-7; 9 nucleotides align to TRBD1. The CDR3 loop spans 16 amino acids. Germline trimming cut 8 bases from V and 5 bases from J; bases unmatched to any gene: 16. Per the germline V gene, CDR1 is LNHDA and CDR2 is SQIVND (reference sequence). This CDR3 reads CASSPRGGTGLDEQYF. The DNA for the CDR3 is TGTGCCAGTTCCCCTCGGGGCGGGACAGGGCTGGACGAGCAGTACTTC.

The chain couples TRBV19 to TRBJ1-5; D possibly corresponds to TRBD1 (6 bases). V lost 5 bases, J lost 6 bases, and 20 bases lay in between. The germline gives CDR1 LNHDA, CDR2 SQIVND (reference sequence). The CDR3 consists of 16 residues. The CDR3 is CASSLAGDYMSQPQHF. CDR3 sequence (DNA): TGTGCCAGTAGTTTGGCAGGGGACTACATGAGTCAGCCCCAGCATTTT.

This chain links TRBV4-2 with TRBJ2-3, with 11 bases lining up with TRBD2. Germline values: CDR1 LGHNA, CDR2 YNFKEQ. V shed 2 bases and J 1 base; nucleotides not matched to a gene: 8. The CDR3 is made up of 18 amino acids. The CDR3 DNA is TGTGCCAGCAGCCAAAGTAGCGGGGGGGCGTGGGGCACAGATACGCAGTATTTT. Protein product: CASSQSSGGAWGTDTQYF.

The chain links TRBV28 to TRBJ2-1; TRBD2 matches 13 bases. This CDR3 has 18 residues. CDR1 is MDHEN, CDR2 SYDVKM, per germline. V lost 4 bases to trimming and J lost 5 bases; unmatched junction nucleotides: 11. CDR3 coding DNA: TGTGCCAGCAGTTCCCTCCGACTAGCGGGAGGATGGGACAATGAGCAGTTCTTC. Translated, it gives CASSSLRLAGGWDNEQFF.

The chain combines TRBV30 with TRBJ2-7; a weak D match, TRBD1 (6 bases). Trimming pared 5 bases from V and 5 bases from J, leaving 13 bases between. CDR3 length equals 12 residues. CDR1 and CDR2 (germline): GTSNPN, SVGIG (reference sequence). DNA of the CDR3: TGTGCCTGGGGAAACAGGGATAACGAGCAGTACTTC. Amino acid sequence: CAWGNRDNEQYF.

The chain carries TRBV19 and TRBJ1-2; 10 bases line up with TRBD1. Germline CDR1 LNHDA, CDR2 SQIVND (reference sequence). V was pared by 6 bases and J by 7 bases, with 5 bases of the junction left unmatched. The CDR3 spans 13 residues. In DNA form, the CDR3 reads TGTGCCAGTAGCCCACGGGACAGGGGTGGCTACACCTTC. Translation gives CASSPRDRGGYTF.

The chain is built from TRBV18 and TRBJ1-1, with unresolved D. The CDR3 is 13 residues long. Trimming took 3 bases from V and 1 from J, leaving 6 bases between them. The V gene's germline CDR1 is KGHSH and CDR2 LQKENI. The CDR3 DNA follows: TGTGCCAGCTCACCCTCAGAGAACACTGAAGCTTTCTTT. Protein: CASSPSENTEAFF. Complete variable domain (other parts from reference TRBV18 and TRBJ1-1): NAGVMQNPRHLVRRRGQEARLRCSPMKGHSHVYWYRQLPEEGLKFMVYLQKENIIDESGMPKERFSAEFPKEGPSILRIQQVVRGDSAAYFCASSPSENTEAFFGQGTRLTVV.

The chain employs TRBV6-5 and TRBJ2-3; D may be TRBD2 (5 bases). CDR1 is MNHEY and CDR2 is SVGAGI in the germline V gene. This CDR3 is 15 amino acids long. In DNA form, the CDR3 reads TGTGCTTGTTGTAGAGGGAGCCCTAGCACAGATACGCAGTATTTT. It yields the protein CACCRGSPSTDTQYF.

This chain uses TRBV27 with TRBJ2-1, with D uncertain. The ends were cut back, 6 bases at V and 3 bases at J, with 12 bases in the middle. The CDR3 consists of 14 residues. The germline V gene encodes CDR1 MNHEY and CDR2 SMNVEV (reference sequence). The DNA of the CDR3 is TGTGCCAGCAGCCCACTATTGGGCTACAATGAGCAGTTCTTC. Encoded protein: CASSPLLGYNEQFF.

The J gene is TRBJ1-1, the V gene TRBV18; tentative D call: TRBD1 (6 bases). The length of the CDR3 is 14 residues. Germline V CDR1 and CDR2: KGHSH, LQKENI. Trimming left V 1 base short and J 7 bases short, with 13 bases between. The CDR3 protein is CASSPRSGGFEAFF. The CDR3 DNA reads TGTGCCAGCTCACCACGCAGTGGGGGCTTTGAAGCTTTCTTT. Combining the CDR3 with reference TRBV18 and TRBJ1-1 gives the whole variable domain NAGVMQNPRHLVRRRGQEARLRCSPMKGHSHVYWYRQLPEEGLKFMVYLQKENIIDESGMPKERFSAEFPKEGPSILRIQQVVRGDSAAYFCASSPRSGGFEAFFGQGTRLTVV.

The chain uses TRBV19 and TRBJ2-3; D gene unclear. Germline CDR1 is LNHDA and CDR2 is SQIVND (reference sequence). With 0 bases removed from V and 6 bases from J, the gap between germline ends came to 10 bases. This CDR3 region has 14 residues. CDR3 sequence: CASSIDSSTDTQYF. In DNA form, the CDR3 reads TGTGCCAGTAGTATAGATTCCTCTACTGATACGCAGTATTTT.

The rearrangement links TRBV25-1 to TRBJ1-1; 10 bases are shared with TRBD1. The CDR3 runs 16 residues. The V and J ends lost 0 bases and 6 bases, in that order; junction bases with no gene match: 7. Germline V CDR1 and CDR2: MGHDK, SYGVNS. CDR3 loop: CASSEYAGQGLPEAFF. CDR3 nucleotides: TGTGCCAGCAGTGAATATGCGGGACAGGGGTTACCTGAAGCTTTCTTT.

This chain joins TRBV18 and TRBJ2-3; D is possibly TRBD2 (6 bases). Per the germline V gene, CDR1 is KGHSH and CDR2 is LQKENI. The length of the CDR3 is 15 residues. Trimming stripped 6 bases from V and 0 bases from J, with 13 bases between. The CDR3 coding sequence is TGTGCCAGCTCCGCCGGGGGTCTAAGCACAGATACGCAGTATTTT. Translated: CASSAGGLSTDTQYF. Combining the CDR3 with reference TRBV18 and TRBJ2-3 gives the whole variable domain NAGVMQNPRHLVRRRGQEARLRCSPMKGHSHVYWYRQLPEEGLKFMVYLQKENIIDESGMPKERFSAEFPKEGPSILRIQQVVRGDSAAYFCASSAGGLSTDTQYFGPGTRLTVL.

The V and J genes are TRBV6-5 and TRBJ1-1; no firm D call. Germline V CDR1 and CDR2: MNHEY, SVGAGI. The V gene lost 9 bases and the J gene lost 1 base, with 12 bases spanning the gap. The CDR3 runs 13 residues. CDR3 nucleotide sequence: TGTGCCAGTTTCCTTGTCGGGAACACTGAAGCTTTCTTT. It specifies CASFLVGNTEAFF.

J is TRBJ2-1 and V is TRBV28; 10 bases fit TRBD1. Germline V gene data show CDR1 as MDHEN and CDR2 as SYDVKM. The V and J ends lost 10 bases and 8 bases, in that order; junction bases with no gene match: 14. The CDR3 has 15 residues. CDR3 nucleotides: TGTGCCATCTCAAACACGGGACAGGGGAGGGATGAGCAGTTCTTC. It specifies CAISNTGQGRDEQFF.

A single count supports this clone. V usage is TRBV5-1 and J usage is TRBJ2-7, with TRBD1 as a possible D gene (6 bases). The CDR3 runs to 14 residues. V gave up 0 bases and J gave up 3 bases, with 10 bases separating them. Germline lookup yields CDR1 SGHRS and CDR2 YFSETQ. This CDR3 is CASSLATGIYEQYF. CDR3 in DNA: TGCGCCAGCAGCTTGGCGACAGGAATCTACGAGCAGTACTTC.

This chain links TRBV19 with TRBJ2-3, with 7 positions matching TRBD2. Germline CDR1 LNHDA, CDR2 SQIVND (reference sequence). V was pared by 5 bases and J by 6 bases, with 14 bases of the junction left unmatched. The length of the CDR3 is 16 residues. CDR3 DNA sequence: TGTGCCAGTAGTGGAAGCTGGGCTAGGGGAGGGGATACGCAGTATTTT. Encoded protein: CASSGSWARGGDTQYF.

The CDR3 region is CASSPGTSGPDGELFF. The CDR3 DNA follows: TGTGCCAGCAGCCCCGGGACTAGCGGGCCGGACGGGGAGCTGTTTTTT. This rearrangement joins TRBV5-4 to TRBJ2-2, with 12 bases identical to TRBD2. The CDR3 spans 16 residues. Germline-derived CDR1 and CDR2 are SGHNT and YYREEE (reference sequence). The J segment lost 7 bases and the V segment lost 4 bases, leaving 8 bases of the junction unmatched.

Here the CDR3 reads CASRLATRGGKETQYF. The CDR3 DNA follows: TGTGCAAGTCGCTTGGCAACGAGGGGGGGCAAGGAGACCCAGTACTTC. V gene TRBV12-2 combines with J gene TRBJ2-5; the D call TRBD2 from the table was never checked on the DNA. TRBV12-2 is flagged as a pseudogene. The length of the CDR3 is 16 residues.

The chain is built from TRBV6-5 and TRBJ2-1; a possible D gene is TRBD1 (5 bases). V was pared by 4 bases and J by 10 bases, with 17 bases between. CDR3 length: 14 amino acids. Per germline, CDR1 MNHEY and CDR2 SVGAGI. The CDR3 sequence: CASSSIFSGKEQFF. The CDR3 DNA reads TGTGCCAGCAGTTCGATCTTTTCAGGGAAAGAGCAGTTCTTC.

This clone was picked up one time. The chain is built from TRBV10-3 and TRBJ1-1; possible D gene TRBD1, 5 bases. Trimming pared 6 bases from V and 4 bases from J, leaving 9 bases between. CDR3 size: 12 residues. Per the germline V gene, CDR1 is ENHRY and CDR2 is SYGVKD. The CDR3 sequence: CAIRAGGTEAFF. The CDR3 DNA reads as TGTGCCATCAGGGCGGGGGGCACTGAAGCTTTCTTT.